This TCR beta chain came from a study of shared clonotypes between healthy human individuals (TCRdb year 2020). For the study in its entirety: The cohort comprised a couple of women and three men aged 18 to 49 years. To increase sequencing depth and limit assay-specific biases, different laboratories used diverse techniques to prepare libraries and sequence TCR repertoires. To estimate repertoire size and how much clonotypes are shared between individuals, the study performed deep sequencing of blood TCR repertoires from 4 to 6 healthy adults. Leukapheresis yielded between about 0.9 and 9.5 billion PBMCs per donor. For each donor, CD4 naive and CD4 memory were each run on three plates, CD8 naive on two plates, and CD8 memory on one plate.

The paper's findings and limits, for the study overall: Even with the large sequencing depth, rarefaction of the sorted-subset datasets indicated that sequencing was incomplete. Only blood was sampled, and tissue TCR repertoires likely differ from those in blood. Pairwise subsampling led to the expectation that sequencing depth would affect the degree of clonotype sharing among donors. Estimated clonotype richness was generally larger for naive than for memory subsets. Across a handful of donors, roughly 5.1% of naive CD4, roughly 3.3% of naive CD8, under 2.5% of memory CD4, and under 0.45% of memory CD8 clonotypes were shared. Compared with non-shared clonotypes, the clonotypes found in all four sorted-subset donors had higher generation probabilities. The genetic and exposure-history diversity represented was limited by the small number of donors.

Healthy HIV-negative adults with no recently reported acute infections or vaccinations were included as donors. Only Caucasian adults living in Nashville, Tennessee, USA were represented among the donors. CD4+ T cells were enriched by magnetic negative selection, after which naive cells were positively selected on CD45RA and the negative fraction was taken as the memory subset. After blood collection by leukapheresis, PBMCs were isolated using Ficoll-Histopaque density gradient centrifugation and then cryopreserved in the vapor phase of liquid nitrogen. Analytical flow cytometry was used to check the purity and quantity of each magnetically sorted T cell population. Genomic DNA was isolated from each sorted fraction and quantified by UV absorbance on a Nanodrop 2000c. On this clone itself: This receptor's antigen is unknown. No base quality values were provided; no much bigger clone lies one nucleotide off.

Using the deep immunoSEQ assay, multiplex PCR amplified TCR CDR3 regions from genomic DNA. Genomic DNA extracted from each cell subset was distributed evenly over all wells of several immunoSEQ 96-well plates, and each plate served as one replicate. For sorted subsets, 200 to 250 ng of genomic DNA, equivalent to roughly 30,000 T cell genomes, went into each replicate PCR. Purified libraries were quantified with a Qubit 3.0 fluorometer, sized on a Bioanalyzer 2100, and re-quantified with the KAPA Library Quantification kit. Every immunoSEQ 96-well plate was sequenced on a dedicated single-read 150-cycle Illumina NextSeq 550 flow cell. The authors processed their data as follows. Because the immunoSEQ output held only junctional sequences and lacked quality scores, the filtering could not match the filtering applied to full-length reads. To assign V/J genes and CDR3, sequences were annotated against IMGT germline references using PyIR, a Python wrapper for IgBLAST v1.9. Any read was removed if the V/J assignment was weak (E-value above 1e-6), the CDR3 was missing, or the read contained stop codons, out-of-frame junctions, or ambiguous translated residues. A V3J clonotype was defined by an identical inferred V gene, J gene, and CDR3 amino acid sequence. The percentage overlap between two repertoires was calculated by dividing the number of shared unique clonotypes by the size of the smaller repertoire. RTK rarefaction, the Chao1 estimator, and Recon v2.1 estimates of unobserved clonotypes were used to assess repertoire richness. Generation probabilities were computed with OLGA for all TCRbeta clonotypes obtained by the gDNA method from several donors. TCRdb's version of the immuneACCESS table is confined to in-frame rearrangements and falls short of the full clone set. An unresolved V gene accounts for under half of the shortfall where checked; the remainder is of unknown origin. V and J calls and clone size follow that table, whereas D and trimming were derived from the DNA. This sample has roughly 1.4 million clones in its table, and about 98.5% of those were observed once. 0.36% of the sample is in the top ten clones.

The CDR3 sequence holds 13 residues, the cysteine and phenylalanine included. Only the CDR3 region is kept as DNA, spanning 39 bases read in frame from base 1. Per the germline V gene, SGDLS is the CDR1 and YYNGEE is the CDR2. V loses 2 bases at its end and J loses 5 bases; junction bases beyond the gene matches: 3. Material for sequencing was naive CD4+ T cells sorted from blood. The cell subset or site label for this specimen denotes: CD45RA+ positively selected. The rearrangement combines TRBV9 with TRBJ2-5, with TRBD1 matching 7 junction bases. This TCR was recovered from a man aged 25-45 years in good health. Here is the DNA: TGTGCCAGCAGCGTCACGGACAGGGAGACCCAGTACTTC. This codes for CASSVTDRETQYF.